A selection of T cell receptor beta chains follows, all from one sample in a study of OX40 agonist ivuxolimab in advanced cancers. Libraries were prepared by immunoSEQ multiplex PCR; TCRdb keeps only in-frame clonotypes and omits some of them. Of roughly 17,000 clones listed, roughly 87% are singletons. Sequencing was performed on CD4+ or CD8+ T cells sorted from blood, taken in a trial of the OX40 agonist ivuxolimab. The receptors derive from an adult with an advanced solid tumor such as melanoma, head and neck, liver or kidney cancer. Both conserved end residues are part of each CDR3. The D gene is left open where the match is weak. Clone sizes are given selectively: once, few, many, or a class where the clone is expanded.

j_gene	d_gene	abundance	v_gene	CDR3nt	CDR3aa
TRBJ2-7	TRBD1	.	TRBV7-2	TGTGCCAGCAGCCAAGGGACAGTATCCTACGAGCAGTACTTC	CASSQGTVSYEQYF
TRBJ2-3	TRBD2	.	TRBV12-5	TGTGCTAGTGGTTTGGGACTAGCGGGGTTGACAGATACGCAGTATTTT	CASGLGLAGLTDTQYF
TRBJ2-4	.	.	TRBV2	TGTGCCAGCAGTGAAACGGACATTCAGTACTTC	CASSETDIQYF
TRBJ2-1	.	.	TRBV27	TGTGCCAGCGGGCCCCAGGGGCCTTACAATGAGCAGTTCTTC	CASGPQGPYNEQFF
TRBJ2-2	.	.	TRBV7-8	TGTGCCAGCAGCGGAAGGCGGGAGCTGTTTTTT	CASSGRRELFF
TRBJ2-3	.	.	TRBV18	TGTGCCAGCTCACCATTGGCAGACCATAGCACAGATACGCAGTATTTT	CASSPLADHSTDTQYF
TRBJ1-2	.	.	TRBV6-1	TGTGCCAGCAGTGCTCAGGGTGTGGATGGCTACACCTTC	CASSAQGVDGYTF
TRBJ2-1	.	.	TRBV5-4	TGTGCCAGCAGCCACCGGACGGATGAGCAGTTCTTC	CASSHRTDEQFF
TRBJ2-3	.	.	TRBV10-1	TGCGCCAGCAGTGAGTTGGGGGCGGGGGATACGCAGTATTTT	CASSELGAGDTQYF
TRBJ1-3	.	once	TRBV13	TGTGCCAGCAGCCTCTCTGGAAACACCATATATTTT	CASSLSGNTIYF
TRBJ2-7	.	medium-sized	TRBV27	TGTGCCAGCAGATACGGTGGGGGAGGAATCTACGAGCAGTACTTC	CASRYGGGGIYEQYF
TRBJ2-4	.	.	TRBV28	TGTGCCAGCACTAACCCCTCGAGGGCTCAGCGAGCCAAAAACATTCAGTACTTC	CASTNPSRAQRAKNIQYF
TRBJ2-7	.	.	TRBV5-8	TGTGCCAGCAGCTTGGAGGGGGGAAGCGAGCAGTACTTC	CASSLEGGSEQYF
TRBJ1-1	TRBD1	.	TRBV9	TGTGCCAGCAGCGTAGCGAAAGACAGGGGTGATACTGAAGCTTTCTTT	CASSVAKDRGDTEAFF
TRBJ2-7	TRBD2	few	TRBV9	TGTGCCAGCAGCGTAGGCGGGGGGGCCTACGAGCAGTACTTC	CASSVGGGAYEQYF
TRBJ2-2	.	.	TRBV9	TGTGCCAGCAGCCCCGAAGACTACTTCACCGGGGAGCTGTTTTTT	CASSPEDYFTGELFF
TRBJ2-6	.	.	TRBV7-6	TGTGCCAGCAGCAATGACTCTGGGGCCAACGTCCTGACTTTC	CASSNDSGANVLTF
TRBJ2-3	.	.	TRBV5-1	TGCGCCAGCAGCTCATTCACAGATACGCAGTATTTT	CASSSFTDTQYF
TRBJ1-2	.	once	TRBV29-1	TGCAGCGTTGTTGGCATGGGGGCGGGCTATGGCTACACCTTC	CSVVGMGAGYGYTF
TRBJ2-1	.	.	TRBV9	TGTGCCAGCAGCGTAGGATCTGGGGGGACCAATGAGCAGTTCTTC	CASSVGSGGTNEQFF
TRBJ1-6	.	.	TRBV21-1	TGTGCCAGCAGCACGGAAATGGGACAGGGTCATTCACCCCTCCACTTT	CASSTEMGQGHSPLHF
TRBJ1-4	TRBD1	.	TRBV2	TGTGCCAGCAGGGCCGGGACAGGGGCCCGGAAACTGTTTTTT	CASRAGTGARKLFF
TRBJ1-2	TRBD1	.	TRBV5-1	TGCGCCAGCAGCCTGAACAGGGGGAATGGCTACACCTTC	CASSLNRGNGYTF
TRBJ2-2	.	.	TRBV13	TGTGCCAGCAGCTTAGAGGGGGGGCCTGACACCGGGGAGCTGTTTTTT	CASSLEGGPDTGELFF
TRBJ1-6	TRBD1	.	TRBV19	TGTGCCAGTAGTATTGTCCCGCGACAGGGATATTCACCCCTCCACTTT	CASSIVPRQGYSPLHF
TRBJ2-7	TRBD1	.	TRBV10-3	TGTGCCATCAGTCTTCAGGGGGACAAAAACGAGCAGTACTTC	CAISLQGDKNEQYF
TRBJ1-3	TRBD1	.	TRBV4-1	TGCGCCAGCAGCCAAGTGGGACAGACCTCTGGAAACACCATATATTTT	CASSQVGQTSGNTIYF
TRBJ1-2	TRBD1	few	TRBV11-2	TGTGCCAGCAGCTTATCTGCCGGACAGGACTATGGCTACACCTTC	CASSLSAGQDYGYTF
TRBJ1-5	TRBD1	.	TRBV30	TGTGCCTGGAGCCCTGGACAGGCTGATCAGCCCCAGCATTTT	CAWSPGQADQPQHF
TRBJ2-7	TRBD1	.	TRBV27	TGTGCCAGCAGTCCATGGGACAGGGGCCACGAGCAGTACTTC	CASSPWDRGHEQYF
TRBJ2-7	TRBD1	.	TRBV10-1	TGCGCCAGCAGTGAGGCGGGACAGGGGACCTACGAGCAGTACTTC	CASSEAGQGTYEQYF
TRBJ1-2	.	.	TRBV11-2	TGTGCCAGCAGCTCCCCCAATGGCTACACCTTC	CASSSPNGYTF
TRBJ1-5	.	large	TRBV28	TGTGCCAGCAGTTGGGGCAATCAGCCCCAGCATTTT	CASSWGNQPQHF
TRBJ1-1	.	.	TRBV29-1	TGCAGCGTTGAATCCTGGGCCCCACAGGGCACTGAAGCTTTCTTT	CSVESWAPQGTEAFF
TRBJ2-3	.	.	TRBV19	TGTGCCAGCTCCCGGGACACCTATACGCAGTATTTT	CASSRDTYTQYF
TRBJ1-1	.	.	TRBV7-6	TGTGCCAGCAGCGCCGGACACCTGAACACTGAAGCTTTCTTT	CASSAGHLNTEAFF
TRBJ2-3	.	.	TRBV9	TGTGCCAGCAGCCCTCCGCTGGAGGGGCGGGCGGATACGCAGTATTTT	CASSPPLEGRADTQYF
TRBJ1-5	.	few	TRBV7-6	TGTGCCAGCAGCAACCACGGATATCAGCCCCAGCATTTT	CASSNHGYQPQHF
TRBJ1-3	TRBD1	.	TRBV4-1	TGCGCCAGCAGCCAAGATAGGTCGACAGGGTGGGACACCATATATTTT	CASSQDRSTGWDTIYF
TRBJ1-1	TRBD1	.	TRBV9	TGTGCCAGCAGCGTAGGGGACAGCAACACTGAAGCTTTCTTT	CASSVGDSNTEAFF
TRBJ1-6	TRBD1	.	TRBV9	TGTGCCAGCAGCGTAGGGACAGGGGAAAATTCACCCCTCCACTTT	CASSVGTGENSPLHF
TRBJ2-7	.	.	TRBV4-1	TGCGCCAGCAGCCCGAGTGGGGCCAGCAGCTCCTACGAGCAGTACTTC	CASSPSGASSSYEQYF
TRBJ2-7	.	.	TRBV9	TGTGCCAGCAGCGTTGGTGGGGGTGCGGACGAGCAGTACTTC	CASSVGGGADEQYF
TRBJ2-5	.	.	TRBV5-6	TGTGCCAGCAGCTTCGGAATGGGGGATCAAGAGACCCAGTACTTC	CASSFGMGDQETQYF
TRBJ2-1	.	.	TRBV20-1	TGCAGTGCTACGTCCTACAATGAGCAGTTCTTC	CSATSYNEQFF
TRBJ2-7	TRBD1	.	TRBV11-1	TGTGCCAGCAGCTTCAGCAGGGGGTTCGCGTACGAGCAGTACTTC	CASSFSRGFAYEQYF
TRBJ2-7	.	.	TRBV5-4	TGTGCCAGCAGCTCCCGTGAGGGGCGGCACGAGCAGTACTTC	CASSSREGRHEQYF
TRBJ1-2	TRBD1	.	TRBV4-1	TGCGCCAGCAGCCAACGGGGGGACAGGGGGTTGTCCTATGGCTACACCTTC	CASSQRGDRGLSYGYTF
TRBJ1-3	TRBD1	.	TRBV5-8	TGTGCCAGCAGCCGTGGGACAGGCTCTGGAAACACCATATATTTT	CASSRGTGSGNTIYF
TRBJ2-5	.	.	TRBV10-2	TGCGCCAGCAGTACGGCGGAGACCCAGTACTTC	CASSTAETQYF
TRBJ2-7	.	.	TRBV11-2	TGTGCCAGCAGCTTTTATATGGGGACCTACGAGCAGTACTTC	CASSFYMGTYEQYF
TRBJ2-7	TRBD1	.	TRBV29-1	TGCAGCGTTGAGACAGGGGTTTACGAGCAGTACTTC	CSVETGVYEQYF
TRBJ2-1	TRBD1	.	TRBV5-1	TGCGCCAGCAATCATGGGTCACCAGGGGGTGAGCAGTTCTTC	CASNHGSPGGEQFF